This T cell receptor beta chain was identified in a study of a mutant IDH1 vaccine in newly diagnosed glioma. On the study more broadly: There were eight vaccinations for patients, given in weeks 1, 3, 5, 7, 11, 15, 19 and 23. Most had both radiotherapy and temozolomide beforehand; others had only one. There were roughly 62% males and about 38% females among treated patients, whose mean age was about 41 years.

Measured with immunoSEQ multiplex PCR; TCRdb has only the in-frame clones, and not every one. The table shows 70,000 to 100,000 clones, with 90% to 95% occurring only once. Time point indicated: week 5, during vaccination. Vaccination comprised doses that each held 300 ug of mutant IDH1 20-mer peptide, plus topical imiquimod. Study-level results: Apparently, pseudoprogression bore no relation to changes among the top peripheral T cell clonotypes.

Regarding this clone: What it binds is unknown.

The CDR3 is 17 residues long. Germline CDR1 MNHEY, CDR2 SMNVEV (reference sequence). With V trimmed by 3 bases and J by 4 bases, 12 bases remained unmatched. This specimen consisted of PBMCs, obtained from a glioma patient whose treatment included an IDH1 peptide vaccine. This sequence originates from a woman aged 50 to 60 with glioma. V usage is TRBV27 and J usage is TRBJ2-3, with 8 bases that match TRBD1. In nucleotides, the CDR3 is TGTGCCAGCAGTTTCGCCTTTGGCAGGGGGCGCCCAGATACGCAGTATTTT. It yields the protein CASSFAFGRGRPDTQYF.